This T cell receptor beta chain was captured in a study of shared clonotypes between healthy human individuals. The CDR3 runs 12 residues. The germline gives CDR1 SGHAT, CDR2 FQNNGV. V shed 5 bases and J shed 7 bases, with 9 bases lying between them. Study-level results: Deeper or shallower sequencing was expected to change how clonotypes are shared among donors.

CD45RO-negative CD8 cells positively selected for CCR7 made up the naive population, which excluded terminally differentiated effector memory CD45RA+ cells. In the case of this clone: What it binds is unknown.

The assay ran at deep level. Measured with immunoSEQ multiplex PCR; TCRdb has only the in-frame clones, and not every one. This sample has around 1.9 million clones; roughly 95% occur once, and the top ten carry approximately 1.6%. The chain recombines TRBV11-2 with TRBJ2-1, with D unclear. The source of this sequence is a man aged 18 to 29 in good health. Some clones in this sample may be carry-over from other donors' samples. The specimen was naive CD8+ T cells from PBMCs. The CDR3 DNA follows: TGTGCCAGCAGCGCTCTGCCGAATGAGCAGTTCTTC. Amino acid sequence: CASSALPNEQFF.